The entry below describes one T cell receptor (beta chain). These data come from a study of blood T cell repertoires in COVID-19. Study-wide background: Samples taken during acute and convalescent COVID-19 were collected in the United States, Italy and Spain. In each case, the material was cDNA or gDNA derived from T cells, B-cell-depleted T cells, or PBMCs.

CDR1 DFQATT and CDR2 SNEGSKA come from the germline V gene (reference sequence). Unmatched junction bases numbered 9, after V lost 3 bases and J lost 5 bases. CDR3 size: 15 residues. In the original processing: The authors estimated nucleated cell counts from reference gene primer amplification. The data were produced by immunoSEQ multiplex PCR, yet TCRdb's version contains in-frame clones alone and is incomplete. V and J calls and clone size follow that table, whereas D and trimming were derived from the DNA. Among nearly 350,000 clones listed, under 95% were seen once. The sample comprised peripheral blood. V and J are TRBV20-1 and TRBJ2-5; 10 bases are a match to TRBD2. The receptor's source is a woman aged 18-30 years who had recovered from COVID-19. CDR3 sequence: CSASSSGSRGETQYF. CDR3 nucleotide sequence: TGCAGTGCTAGTTCTAGCGGGAGTCGGGGGGAGACCCAGTACTTC.